This TCR beta chain was sequenced in a study of early T cells in non-severe SARS-CoV-2 infection. Unique molecular identifiers tagged individual cDNA molecules. Each CDR3 protein gets one entry after TCRdb re-called the 5' RACE reads with MiXCR. The repertoire holds around 46,000 distinct CDR3 sequences, 5.4% seen once, with under 7% in the top ten. The ends lost 4 bases at V and 4 bases at J; junction bases unmatched: 3. Germline CDR1 MDHEN, CDR2 SYDVKM. This CDR3 has 13 amino acids. For this clonotype: The antigen remains undetermined.

The study, taken as a whole, reports: VDJdb matches were skewed toward anti-spike CD8 T cell responses.

The rearrangement uses TRBV28 and TRBJ1-2; TRBD1 agrees at 7 bases. This clonotype originated in an adult who was a healthcare worker with PCR-confirmed SARS-CoV-2 infection or an uninfected control (not recorded which). The source was whole blood, collected at baseline. CDR3 residues: CASSSGTAYGYTF. In DNA form, the CDR3 reads TGTGCCAGCAGTTCCGGGACAGCCTATGGCTACACCTTC.